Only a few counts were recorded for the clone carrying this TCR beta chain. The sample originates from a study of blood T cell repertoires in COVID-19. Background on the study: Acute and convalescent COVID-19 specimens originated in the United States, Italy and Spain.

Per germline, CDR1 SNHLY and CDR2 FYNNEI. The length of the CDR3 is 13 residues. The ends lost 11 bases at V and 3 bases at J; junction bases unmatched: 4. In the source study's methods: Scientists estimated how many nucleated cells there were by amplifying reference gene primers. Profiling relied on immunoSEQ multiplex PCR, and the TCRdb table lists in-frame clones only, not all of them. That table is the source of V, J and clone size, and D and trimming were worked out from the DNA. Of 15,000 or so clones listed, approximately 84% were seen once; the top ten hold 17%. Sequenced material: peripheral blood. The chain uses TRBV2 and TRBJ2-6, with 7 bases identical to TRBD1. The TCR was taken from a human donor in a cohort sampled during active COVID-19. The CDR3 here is CACDRVGANVLTF. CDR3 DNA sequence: TGTGCCTGCGACAGGGTTGGGGCCAACGTCCTGACTTTC.